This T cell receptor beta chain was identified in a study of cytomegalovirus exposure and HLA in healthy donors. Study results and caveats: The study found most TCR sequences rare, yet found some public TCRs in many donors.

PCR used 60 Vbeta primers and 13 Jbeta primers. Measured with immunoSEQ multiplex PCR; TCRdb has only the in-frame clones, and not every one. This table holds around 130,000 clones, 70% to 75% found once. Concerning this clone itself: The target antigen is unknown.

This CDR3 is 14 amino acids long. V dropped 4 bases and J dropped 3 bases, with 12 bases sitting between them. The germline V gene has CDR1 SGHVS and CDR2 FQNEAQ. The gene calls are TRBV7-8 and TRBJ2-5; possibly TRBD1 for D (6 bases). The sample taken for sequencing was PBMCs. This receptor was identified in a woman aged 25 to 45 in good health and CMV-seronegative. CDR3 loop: CASSSGTGKETQYF. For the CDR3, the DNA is TGTGCCAGCAGCTCCGGAACAGGGAAAGAGACCCAGTACTTC.